These T cell receptor beta chains were read from a single sample in a study of cytomegalovirus exposure and HLA in healthy donors. TCRdb's copy holds only in-frame clones and misses some; the assay was immunoSEQ multiplex PCR. The sample lists about 140,000 clones; around 65% were seen once. Sequenced sample: PBMCs. These receptors came from a male donor in good health and CMV-seronegative. CDR3s include the opening cysteine and the closing phenylalanine or tryptophan. The order of the fields is CDR3 length, V gene, J gene, CDR3 protein.

>15|TRBV7-2|TRBJ1-5
CASSLGFRGGQPQHF
>16|TRBV4-1|TRBJ2-7
CASSQAMAGPSYEQYF
>13|TRBV6-6|TRBJ1-2
CASRPDRVHGYTF
>12|TRBV7-2|TRBJ2-7
CASSPGVGEQYF
>15|TRBV28|TRBJ2-1
CASSLFQGVGNEQFF
>14|TRBV19|TRBJ1-1
CASGRDIGNTEAFF
>14|TRBV4-1|TRBJ1-3
CASSPSVSGNTIYF
>14|TRBV11-2|TRBJ2-2
CASSLDRDMGELFF
>14|TRBV14|TRBJ2-3
CASSHGLAADTQYF
>17|TRBV7-3|TRBJ2-2
CASSPTSGGSGTGELFF
>14|TRBV2|TRBJ1-1
CASSGRIGNTEAFF
>17|TRBV4-1|TRBJ2-1
CASSQPRRTGGYNEQFF
>14|TRBV28|TRBJ2-7
CASIGDRATYEQYF
>14|TRBV6-5|TRBJ1-6
CASSWRTGTSPLHF
>14|TRBV18|TRBJ1-4
CASSPTGQAEKLFF
>16|TRBV5-8|TRBJ1-1
CASRMRGLELDTEAFF
>15|TRBV7-6|TRBJ2-2
CASSEQATNTGELFF